This T cell receptor beta chain was recovered during a study of shared clonotypes between healthy human individuals. Study-wide results and limits: Naive subsets typically showed greater estimated richness than memory subsets.

Clones were sequenced by immunoSEQ multiplex PCR, and TCRdb holds only the in-frame ones, with some missing. Among roughly 2.1 million clones, 85% to 95% were seen once, and the ten largest hold 1.5% to 2%. The CDR3 is 14 amino acids. Trimming removed 2 bases from V and 4 bases from J; junction bases left unmatched: 4. Germline V lookup: CDR1 LNHDA, CDR2 SQIVND (reference sequence). This clone was counted once. Its cognate antigen is unknown. This sample also contains other DNA sequences that code for the same CDR3. Positively selected for CCR7, the CD45RO-negative cells used as naive CD8 cells excluded terminally differentiated effector memory CD45RA+ cells.

This sequence originates from a man between 18 and 29 years old in good health. Some clones in this sample may be carry-over from other donors' samples. Sequencing was done on a sample of naive CD8+ T cells from PBMCs. This rearrangement joins TRBV19 to TRBJ1-1; 7 nucleotides match TRBD1. As DNA, the CDR3 is TGTGCCAGTAGTATACGACAGGGCGGCACTGAAGCTTTCTTT. Encoded protein: CASSIRQGGTEAFF.